The rows below give T cell receptor beta chains drawn from one sample of a study of blood T cell repertoires in COVID-19. TCRdb's table, derived via immunoSEQ multiplex PCR, lists solely in-frame clones and lacks some. The sample comprises around 300,000 clones, 83% of which are singletons, and approximately 3% rests with the top ten. The sample taken for sequencing was peripheral blood. The source of these receptors is a young man with active or convalescent COVID-19. Both conserved end residues are part of each CDR3. A D gene is named only where the DNA matches it firmly. Size is stated for part of the rows, as once, few or many counts, or as a class when the clone is expanded.

j_call d_call v_call clone_size cdr3_nt cdr3_aa
TRBJ2-5 . TRBV15 . TGTGCCACCAGCAGAGATGAGGTTCGCACCCAGTACTTC CATSRDEVRTQYF
TRBJ1-3 . TRBV27 . TGTGCCAGCAGTTTATCGTTTAGGACGGGAGGTGGAAACACCATATATTTT CASSLSFRTGGGNTIYF
TRBJ2-1 . TRBV7-3 . TGTGCCAGCAGCCGAGTAGCGAGTAGGCGGGACAATGAGCAGTTCTTC CASSRVASRRDNEQFF
TRBJ1-6 . TRBV5-6 few TGTGCCAGCAGACCGGACAAGAGCTCCTATAATTCACCCCTCCACTTT CASRPDKSSYNSPLHF
TRBJ1-3 TRBD1 TRBV9 . TGTGCCAGCAGCGTAGCCGGGACAGGGGTCGGTGGAAACACCATATATTTT CASSVAGTGVGGNTIYF
TRBJ2-7 . TRBV28 . TGTGCCAGCAGTCTACAGGGCGGGCAGGTCTACGAGCAGTACTTC CASSLQGGQVYEQYF
TRBJ1-4 . TRBV15 . TGTGCCACCAGCAGGGGGGGGGCGGGTGAAAAACTGTTTTTT CATSRGGAGEKLFF
TRBJ1-1 . TRBV9 . TGTGCCAGCAGCGTAGGTCCGGGGATTGAAGCTTTCTTT CASSVGPGIEAFF
TRBJ1-2 . TRBV7-9 . TGTGCCAGCAGCCCAGGGGACTATGGCTACACCTTC CASSPGDYGYTF
TRBJ1-1 . TRBV7-3 . TGTGCCAGCAGCATAGTCGGAGACACTGAAGCTTTCTTT CASSIVGDTEAFF
TRBJ2-2 TRBD2 TRBV6-5 . TGTGCCAGCAGCCGACTAGCGGGACTCACCGGGGAGCTGTTTTTT CASSRLAGLTGELFF
TRBJ2-3 TRBD1 TRBV6-1 once TGTGCCAGCAGTGAATCAGGGGGCGCGGATACGCAGTATTTT CASSESGGADTQYF
TRBJ1-1 TRBD1 TRBV30 . TGTGCCTGGAGTTCAATAGGGACAGGGGGTTTCACTGAAGCTTTCTTT CAWSSIGTGGFTEAFF
TRBJ2-7 . TRBV11-3 . TGTGCCAGCAGCACCTCAGGCTTCGAGCAGTACTTC CASSTSGFEQYF
TRBJ2-3 . TRBV12-2 . TGTGCAAGTCGCTACAGGGGAGATACGCAGTATTTT CASRYRGDTQYF
TRBJ1-4 . TRBV11-2 . TGTGCCAGCAGCTTAACAGGGCTTGGTAATGAAAAACTGTTTTTT CASSLTGLGNEKLFF
TRBJ2-7 . TRBV10-3 . TGTGCCATCACCAATGCGAGCGAGCAGTACTTC CAITNASEQYF
TRBJ2-1 TRBD1 TRBV7-3 . TGTGCCAGCAGCTTGACAGGGGGTAGGAATGAGCAGTTCTTC CASSLTGGRNEQFF
TRBJ2-3 TRBD2 TRBV11-2 . TGTGCCAGCAGATTGATAGCGGGCGGGTTGGGGGATACGCAGTATTTT CASRLIAGGLGDTQYF
TRBJ2-1 . TRBV7-8 . TGTGCCAGCAGCTTGGGGAGTCGCCGCCGCTACAATGAGCAGTTCTTC CASSLGSRRRYNEQFF
TRBJ1-2 TRBD1 TRBV24-1 . TGTGCCACCAGTGATCCGAGGGAGACAGGGAGAGGCTACACCTTC CATSDPRETGRGYTF
TRBJ1-5 TRBD1 TRBV6-5 . TGTGCCAGCAGTTACTCGACAGGGAAGCAGCCCCAGCATTTT CASSYSTGKQPQHF
TRBJ2-7 TRBD2 TRBV28 once TGTGCCAGCAGTCCCGCCCCCATGAGTAGCGGGTACTTCTACGAGCAGTACTTC CASSPAPMSSGYFYEQYF
TRBJ2-1 TRBD1 TRBV6-4 once TGTGCCAGCAGTGACGCACAGGGGGCTGAGCAGTTCTTC CASSDAQGAEQFF
TRBJ1-3 TRBD1 TRBV30 . TGTGCCTGCGAGGGACAGGGAAACACCATATATTTT CACEGQGNTIYF
TRBJ2-7 TRBD1 TRBV7-2 . TGTGCCAGCAGCCGGGACAGGAGCTCCTACGAGCAGTACTTC CASSRDRSSYEQYF
TRBJ2-7 TRBD2 TRBV2 . TGTGCCAGCAGGCGACTAGCGGGAGGCCGCTACGAGCAGTACTTC CASRRLAGGRYEQYF
TRBJ2-5 . TRBV6-4 . TGTGCCAGCAGTGATCCCCCGGGAAACTCGGGAGAGACCCAGTACTTC CASSDPPGNSGETQYF
TRBJ2-7 . TRBV5-4 . TGTGCCAGCAGCGCGGGACCACCCTACGAGCAGTACTTC CASSAGPPYEQYF
TRBJ2-1 . TRBV4-3 . TGCGCCAGCAGCCCCAGGTTCCAGTGGGATGAGCAGTTCTTC CASSPRFQWDEQFF
TRBJ2-3 TRBD2 TRBV5-1 . TGCGCCAGCAGCTTGGGGGGTAGCGGGGCTTTCACAGATACGCAGTATTTT CASSLGGSGAFTDTQYF
TRBJ1-1 . TRBV6-5 few TGTGCCAGCAGTTACGTGCTCGGGACTGAAGCTTTCTTT CASSYVLGTEAFF
TRBJ2-7 . TRBV11-3 . TGTGCCAGCAGCTTTGTCCCGGGTTACGAGCAGTACTTC CASSFVPGYEQYF
TRBJ1-2 . TRBV11-2 . TGTGCCAGCAGCTTAGAGGGGGACTCCTATGGCTACACCTTC CASSLEGDSYGYTF
TRBJ1-5 . TRBV30 . TGTGCCTGGACCCCTGGACAGCTCAATCAGCCCCAGCATTTT CAWTPGQLNQPQHF
TRBJ1-3 TRBD1 TRBV3-1/TRBV3-2 . TGTGCCAGCAGCCAAGAGGGACAGGGGGCGCGGTACACCATATATTTT CASSQEGQGARYTIYF